The clone carrying this T cell receptor (beta chain) was recorded only once. No antigen is known for it. Using immunoSEQ multiplex PCR, the repertoire was profiled, and TCRdb retains in-frame clones only, with some absent. The table lists around 21,000 clones, around nine tenths of them singletons. The data were obtained in a study of monozygotic twins with cystic fibrosis. Study findings and constraints: Unrelated CF individuals shared fewer identical clonotypes than monozygotic CF twins. Co-twins had the most similar V usage for 13 of 16 pairs, J for 8. Clonality was generally low (median about 0.0095), higher in the most severe patients. Shared CDR3 numbers were not associated with age, concordance or severity.

The TCR was taken from a woman younger than 45 with cystic fibrosis. Sample: blood.

The DNA of the CDR3 is TGTGCCAGCTCACCAACGGCCATACAGAATAATGGCTACACCTTC. This gives the protein CASSPTAIQNNGYTF. The chain has TRBV18 and TRBJ1-2, with unresolved D. This CDR3 has 15 amino acids. Trimming took 2 bases from V and 6 from J, leaving 16 bases between them. Germline V lookup: CDR1 KGHSH, CDR2 LQKENI.